This TCR beta chain comes out of a study of shared clonotypes between healthy human individuals. Study-level information: The donor group consisted of a couple of women and three men, aged 18 to 49.

V lost 5 bases and J lost 4; bases outside the gene matches: 9. The CDR3 contains 15 residues. Looked up from germline, CDR1 is SGHNT and CDR2 is YYREEE (reference sequence). This table comes from immunoSEQ multiplex PCR, and its TCRdb copy is limited to in-frame clones, with some not included. The table lists more than 1,200,000 clones, 98% of them singletons. The rearrangement links TRBV5-4 to TRBJ2-7, with TRBD2 identical over 10 bases. The specimen sequenced was naive CD4+ T cells sorted from blood. As for subset: CD45RA+ positively selected. The source of this sequence is a man under 40 in good health. CDR3 in DNA: TGTGCCAGCAGTCTAGCGGGAGATCCCCTTTACGAGCAGTACTTC. Translation: CASSLAGDPLYEQYF.